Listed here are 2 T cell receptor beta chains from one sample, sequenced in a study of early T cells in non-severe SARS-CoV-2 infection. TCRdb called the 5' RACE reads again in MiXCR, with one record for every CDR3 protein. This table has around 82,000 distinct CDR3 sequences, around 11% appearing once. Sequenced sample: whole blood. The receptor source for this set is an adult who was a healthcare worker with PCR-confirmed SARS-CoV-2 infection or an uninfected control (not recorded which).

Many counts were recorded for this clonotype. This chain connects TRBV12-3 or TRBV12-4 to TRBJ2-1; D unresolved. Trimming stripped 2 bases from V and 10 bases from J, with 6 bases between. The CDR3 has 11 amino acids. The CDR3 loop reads CASSLLFEQFF. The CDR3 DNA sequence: TGTGCCAGCAGTTTACTTTTCGAGCAGTTCTTC.

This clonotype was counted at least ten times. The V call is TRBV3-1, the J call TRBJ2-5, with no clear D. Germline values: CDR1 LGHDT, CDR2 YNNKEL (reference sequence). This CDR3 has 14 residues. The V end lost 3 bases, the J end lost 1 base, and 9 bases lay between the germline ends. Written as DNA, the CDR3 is TGTGCCAGCAGCCACGGGCTACCCCAAGAGACCCAGTACTTC. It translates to CASSHGLPQETQYF.